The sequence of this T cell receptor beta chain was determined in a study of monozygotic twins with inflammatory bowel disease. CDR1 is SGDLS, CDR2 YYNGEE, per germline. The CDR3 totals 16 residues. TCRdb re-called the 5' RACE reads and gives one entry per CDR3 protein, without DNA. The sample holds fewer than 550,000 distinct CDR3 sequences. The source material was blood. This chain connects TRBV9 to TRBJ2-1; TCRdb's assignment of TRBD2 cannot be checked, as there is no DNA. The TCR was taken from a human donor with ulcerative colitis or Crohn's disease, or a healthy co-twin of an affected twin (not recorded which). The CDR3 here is CASSPYPSVGHNEQFF.